This T cell receptor (beta chain) derives from a study of CD8 T cells in ankylosing spondylitis. Findings and caveats of the study: A CD8+ phenotype characterized the disease-linked clones, which were relatively rare in peripheral blood. A number of the motif variants had already been described in reactive arthritis synovial fluid and blood. Matched ankylosing spondylitis synovial fluid reportedly showed significant enrichment of disease-linked clones.

CDR1 and CDR2 from the germline V gene are SGDLS and YYNGEE. This CDR3 spans 15 amino acids. Trimming removed 0 bases from V and 4 bases from J, with 10 bases in between. Via MiXCR, TCRdb re-called the 5' RACE reads, giving one row per CDR3 protein. The sample yields approximately 140,000 distinct CDR3 sequences, over 7% seen once. This clonotype showed up many times. The antigen is not known. The chain links TRBV9 to TRBJ2-2; D might be TRBD1 (6 bases). Sample: blood, either unsorted or a sorted T cell fraction (not recorded which). This TCR derives from a male donor with ankylosing spondylitis or in good health (not recorded which). CDR3: CASSVGNRATGELFF. The CDR3 DNA follows: TGTGCCAGCAGCGTAGGCAACAGGGCCACCGGGGAGCTGTTTTTT.